The clone carrying this T cell receptor (beta chain) is a singleton in its sample. Antigen unknown. CDR3 size: 10 residues. Trimming took 10 bases from V and 10 from J, leaving 13 bases between them. Germline V lookup: CDR1 SNHLY, CDR2 FYNNEI. This sample is part of a study of high-grade serous ovarian cancer treatment subgroups. Turning to the study itself: Samples averaged roughly 15,000 reads and roughly 7,700 unique TCR beta rearrangements. Study outcomes and limitations: Higher neoantigen levels went with greater TCR clonal relatedness. Different patients shared almost no repertoire; same-patient tumors shared roughly 0.11 to 0.85.

Sequenced by immunoSEQ multiplex PCR; TCRdb stores in-frame clones only, minus some. The sample holds around 4,200 clones, roughly 82% seen once. The tumor samples were collected prior to definitive surgery or chemotherapy. The gene calls are TRBV2 and TRBJ2-5, with D maybe TRBD1 (5 bases). The TCR comes from a human donor with high-grade serous ovarian cancer. Sequenced: tumor tissue. CDR3 in amino acids: CAIRQGDQYF. The CDR3 DNA follows: TGTGCCATACGTCAAGGGGACCAGTACTTC.